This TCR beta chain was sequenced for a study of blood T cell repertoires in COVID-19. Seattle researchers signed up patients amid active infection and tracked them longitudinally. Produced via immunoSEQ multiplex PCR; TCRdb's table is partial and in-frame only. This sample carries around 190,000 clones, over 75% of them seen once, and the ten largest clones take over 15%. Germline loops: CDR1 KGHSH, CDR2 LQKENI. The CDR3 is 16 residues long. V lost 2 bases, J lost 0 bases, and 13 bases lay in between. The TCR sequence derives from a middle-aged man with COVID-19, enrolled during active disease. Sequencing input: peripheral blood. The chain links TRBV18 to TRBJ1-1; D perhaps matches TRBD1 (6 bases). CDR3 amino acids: CASSPTEGTMNTEAFF. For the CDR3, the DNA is TGTGCCAGCTCACCAACAGAGGGGACAATGAACACTGAAGCTTTCTTT. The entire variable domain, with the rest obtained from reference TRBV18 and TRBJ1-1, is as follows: NAGVMQNPRHLVRRRGQEARLRCSPMKGHSHVYWYRQLPEEGLKFMVYLQKENIIDESGMPKERFSAEFPKEGPSILRIQQVVRGDSAAYFCASSPTEGTMNTEAFFGQGTRLTVV.